This is a list of T cell receptor beta chains from one sample in a study of cytomegalovirus exposure and HLA in healthy donors. Using immunoSEQ multiplex PCR, the repertoire was profiled, and TCRdb retains in-frame clones only, with some absent. The sample lists about 150,000 clones, approximately 91% occurring once. The specimen sequenced was PBMCs. The origin of the receptors is a woman younger than 30 in good health and CMV-seropositive. The CDR3 runs from the conserved cysteine through the conserved F or W. D genes are given only for firm matches. The listing skips clone size in some rows; elsewhere it reads once, few, many or a size class.

TRBJ2-7 NA NA TRBV11-2 CASSRTDTYEQYF TGTGCCAGCAGCCGGACAGATACCTACGAGCAGTACTTC
TRBJ2-7 NA NA TRBV19 CASSIDRGSYEQYF TGTGCCAGTAGTATAGACAGGGGTTCCTACGAGCAGTACTTC
TRBJ1-1 few NA TRBV30 CAWRDSASGVAFF TGTGCCTGGAGAGATTCGGCGTCAGGGGTGGCTTTCTTT
TRBJ2-7 NA NA TRBV6-1 CASNIAGTYEQYF TGTGCCAGCAACATCGCGGGAACCTACGAGCAGTACTTC
TRBJ2-7 NA TRBD2 TRBV14 CASSQDPRDYVYEQYF TGTGCCAGCAGCCAAGATCCAAGGGACTACGTCTACGAGCAGTACTTC
TRBJ2-3 NA TRBD2 TRBV5-1 CASSPMRGTSTDTQYF TGCGCCAGCAGCCCTATGCGGGGGACTAGCACAGATACGCAGTATTTT
TRBJ1-5 NA TRBD1 TRBV5-5 CASSLGTGLNQPQHF TGTGCCAGCAGCTTGGGGACAGGTCTCAATCAGCCCCAGCATTTT
TRBJ2-1 NA TRBD2 TRBV10-3 CATSWTSSYNEQFF TGTGCCACCTCCTGGACTAGCAGCTACAATGAGCAGTTCTTC
TRBJ2-7 NA TRBD2 TRBV5-4 CASSLGLGASGIYEQYF TGTGCCAGCAGCTTGGGTCTAGGGGCTAGCGGGATCTACGAGCAGTACTTC
TRBJ1-2 NA NA TRBV27 CASSWTGSYGYTF TGTGCCAGCAGTTGGACGGGGAGCTATGGCTACACCTTC
TRBJ2-2 NA NA TRBV28 CASSLSRGSPGELFF TGTGCCAGCAGTTTAAGCAGGGGTTCACCCGGGGAGCTGTTTTTT
TRBJ2-7 NA NA TRBV11-3 CASSFGGVEQYF TGTGCCAGCAGCTTCGGGGGAGTTGAGCAGTACTTC
TRBJ2-7 NA TRBD2 TRBV5-1 CASSLAGTSALTDEQYF TGCGCCAGCAGCTTGGCAGGGACTAGCGCGCTCACCGACGAGCAGTACTTC
TRBJ2-7 NA TRBD2 TRBV27 CASSPGLVGYEQYF TGTGCCAGCAGCCCGGGACTAGTCGGCTACGAGCAGTACTTC